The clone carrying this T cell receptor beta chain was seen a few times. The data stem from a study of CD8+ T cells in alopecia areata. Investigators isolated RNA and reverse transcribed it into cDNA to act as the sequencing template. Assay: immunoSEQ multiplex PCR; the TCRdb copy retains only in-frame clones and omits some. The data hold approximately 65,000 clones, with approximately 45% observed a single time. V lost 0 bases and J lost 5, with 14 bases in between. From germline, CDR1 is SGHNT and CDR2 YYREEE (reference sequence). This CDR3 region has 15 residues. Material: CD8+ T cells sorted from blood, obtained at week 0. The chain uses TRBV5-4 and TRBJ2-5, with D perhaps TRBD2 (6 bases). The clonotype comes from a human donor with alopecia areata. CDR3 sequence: CASSLEGGAGETQYF. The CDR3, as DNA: TGTGCCAGCAGCTTGGAGGGCGGCGCGGGGGAGACCCAGTACTTC.